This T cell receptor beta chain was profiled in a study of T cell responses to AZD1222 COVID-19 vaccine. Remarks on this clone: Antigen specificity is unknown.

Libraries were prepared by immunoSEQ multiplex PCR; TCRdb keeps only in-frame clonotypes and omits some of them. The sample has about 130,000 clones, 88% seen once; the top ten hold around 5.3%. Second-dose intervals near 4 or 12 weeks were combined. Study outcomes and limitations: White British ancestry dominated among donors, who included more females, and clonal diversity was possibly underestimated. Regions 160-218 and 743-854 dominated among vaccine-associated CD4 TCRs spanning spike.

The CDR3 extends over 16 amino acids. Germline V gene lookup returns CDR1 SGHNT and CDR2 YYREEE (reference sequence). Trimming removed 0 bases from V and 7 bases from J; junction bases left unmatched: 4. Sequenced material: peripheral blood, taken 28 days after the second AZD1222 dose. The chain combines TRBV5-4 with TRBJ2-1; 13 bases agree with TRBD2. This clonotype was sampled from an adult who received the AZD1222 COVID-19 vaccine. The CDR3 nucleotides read TGTGCCAGCAGCTTGGGGGGACTAGCGGGACCGAATGAGCAGTTCTTC. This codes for CASSLGGLAGPNEQFF.